One and the same sample provided the 26 T cell receptor beta chains below, sequenced in a study of cytomegalovirus exposure and HLA in healthy donors. PCR employed 60 Vbeta and 13 Jbeta primers. This table comes from immunoSEQ multiplex PCR, and its TCRdb copy is limited to in-frame clones, with some not included. The sample lists roughly 100,000 clones, 75% to 85% occurring once. Sequencing input: PBMCs. All receptors derive from a young woman in good health and CMV-seropositive.

The chain links TRBV28 to TRBJ2-7; 8 nucleotides align to TRBD1. J was trimmed by 7 bases and V by 5 bases; bases with no gene match: 10. CDR3 length: 14 amino acids. CDR1 MDHEN and CDR2 SYDVKM come from the germline V gene. In nucleotides, the CDR3 is TGTGCCAGCAGTCTTCGACAGGGGTTGTGGGAGCAGTACTTC. It codes for CASSLRQGLWEQYF.

The chain carries TRBV5-1 and TRBJ2-5, with 9 nucleotides matching TRBD2. Trimming removed 0 bases from V and 5 bases from J; junction bases left unmatched: 5. Per the germline V gene, CDR1 is SGHRS and CDR2 is YFSETQ. This CDR3 contains 15 residues. The CDR3 nucleotides read TGCGCCAGCAGCTTGGTGCTAGCGGGAAGCGAGACCCAGTACTTC. The encoded protein is CASSLVLAGSETQYF.

The rearrangement uses TRBV10-3 and TRBJ1-1, with no clear D. CDR3 length equals 11 residues. V was shortened by 11 bases and J by 0 bases, with 7 bases between the two germline ends. Germline CDR1 and CDR2: ENHRY and SYGVKD. CDR3 in DNA: TGTGCCTCCGCAGTGAACACTGAAGCTTTCTTT. It yields the protein CASAVNTEAFF.

The V gene is TRBV10-2, the J gene TRBJ2-1; D unclear. The CDR3 covers 13 residues. Germline lookup yields CDR1 WSHSY and CDR2 SAAADI. V was shortened by 5 bases and J by 5 bases, with 10 bases between the two germline ends. The CDR3 loop reads CASSPSTDNEQFF. For the CDR3, the DNA is TGCGCCAGCAGTCCCAGTACCGACAATGAGCAGTTCTTC.

The chain joins TRBV7-6 to TRBJ1-6, with D uncertain. Germline CDR1 is SGHVS and CDR2 is FNYEAQ. The V gene lost 5 bases and the J gene lost 7 bases, with 9 bases spanning the gap. The CDR3 contains 13 residues. CDR3 amino acids: CASSPSTNSPLHF. DNA of the CDR3: TGTGCCAGCAGCCCCTCTACCAATTCACCCCTCCACTTT.

Only a few counts were recorded for this clone. The V call is TRBV4-1, the J call TRBJ2-7; D ambiguous. Trimming left V 0 bases short and J 2 bases short, with 14 bases between. The CDR3 length is 16 residues. Per the germline V gene, CDR1 is MGHRA and CDR2 is YSYEKL. The CDR3 loop is CASSQDDRVTAYEQYF. Here the CDR3 DNA reads TGCGCCAGCAGCCAAGATGATCGGGTAACCGCCTACGAGCAGTACTTC.

V and J are TRBV25-1 and TRBJ2-1, with TRBD2 matching over 12 bases. From germline, CDR1 is MGHDK and CDR2 SYGVNS. Germline trimming cut 3 bases from V and 10 bases from J; bases unmatched to any gene: 4. The CDR3 runs 14 residues. CDR3 loop: CASSDLAGGPEQFF. CDR3 sequence (DNA): TGTGCCAGCAGTGACCTAGCGGGAGGGCCGGAGCAGTTCTTC.

V usage is TRBV27 and J usage is TRBJ2-7, with D possibly matching TRBD1 (5 bases). This CDR3 is built from 14 residues. Trimming stripped 9 bases from V and 2 bases from J, with 17 bases between. In germline, CDR1 is MNHEY, CDR2 SMNVEV (reference sequence). CDR3 nucleotides: TGTGCCAGACCTCGAGACAGTCCCGCCTACGAGCAGTACTTC. Translation gives CARPRDSPAYEQYF.

This chain joins TRBV5-5 and TRBJ1-2, with 7 bases aligning to TRBD1. This CDR3 is 14 amino acids long. The J segment lost 4 bases and the V segment lost 4 bases, leaving 7 bases of the junction unmatched. In germline, CDR1 is SGHKS, CDR2 YYEKEE (reference sequence). DNA for the CDR3: TGTGCCAGCAGCGGAATACAGGGGACCTATGGCTACACCTTC. Residues: CASSGIQGTYGYTF.

This sequence joins TRBV5-3 and TRBJ1-5; D is undetermined. TRBV5-3 is filed as an ORF, its function uncertain. V lost 4 bases and J lost 2, with 13 bases in between. CDR3 size: 15 residues. Written as DNA, the CDR3 is TGTGCCAGAAGCGCAAGGGAGGGAGGCAATCAGCCCCAGCATTTT. This translates into CARSAREGGNQPQHF.

V and J are TRBV27 and TRBJ1-6; tentative D call: TRBD1 (6 bases). The CDR3 length is 12 residues. Germline CDR1 is MNHEY and CDR2 is SMNVEV (reference sequence). The V and J ends lost 6 bases and 6 bases respectively, with 6 bases between them. Written as DNA, the CDR3 is TGTGCCAGCAGCAGGGGTAATTCACCCCTCCACTTT. Translation gives CASSRGNSPLHF.

The chain uses TRBV19 and TRBJ1-2; D gene unclear. Germline loops: CDR1 LNHDA, CDR2 SQIVND (reference sequence). V lost 2 bases and J 3 bases, leaving 13 bases between the germline ends. This CDR3 is built from 15 residues. The CDR3 coding sequence is TGTGCCAGTAGTATAACCGGGAGGGTGTACTATGGCTACACCTTC. It encodes CASSITGRVYYGYTF. The complete variable domain, with remaining parts taken from reference TRBV19 and TRBJ1-2, reads DGGITQSPKYLFRKEGQNVTLSCEQNLNHDAMYWYRQDPGQGLRLIYYSQIVNDFQKGDIAEGYSVSREKKESFPLTVTSAQKNPTAFYLCASSITGRVYYGYTFGSGTRLTVV.

The genes are TRBV11-3 and TRBJ2-2; 9 positions match TRBD2. The ends lost 0 bases at V and 3 bases at J; junction bases unmatched: 8. The germline V gene has CDR1 SGHNT and CDR2 YENEEA. This CDR3 contains 18 residues. The CDR3 loop reads CASSLDLGLAGYTGELFF. The CDR3, as DNA: TGTGCCAGCAGCTTAGATCTAGGCCTAGCGGGGTACACCGGGGAGCTGTTTTTT.

V and J are TRBV7-9 and TRBJ1-4, with D possibly matching TRBD1 (5 bases). CDR1 and CDR2 (germline): SEHNR, FQNEAQ (reference sequence). CDR3 size: 14 residues. Trimming took 5 bases from V and 8 from J, leaving 15 bases between them. Written as DNA, the CDR3 is TGTGCCAGCAGCCGGACGGGGCGGGGGGAAAAACTGTTTTTT. Translating it yields CASSRTGRGEKLFF. The complete variable domain, with remaining parts taken from reference TRBV7-9 and TRBJ1-4, reads DTGVSQNPRHKITKRGQNVTFRCDPISEHNRLYWYRQTLGQGPEFLTYFQNEAQLEKSRLLSDRFSAERPKGSFSTLEIQRTEQGDSAMYLCASSRTGRGEKLFFGSGTQLSVL.

V usage is TRBV7-9 and J usage is TRBJ1-5; D is possibly TRBD1 (5 bases). The germline V and J ends were trimmed by 4 bases and 6 bases, with 7 bases remaining between them. The CDR3 length is 12 residues. Germline assignment: CDR1 SEHNR and CDR2 FQNEAQ (reference sequence). In DNA, the CDR3 is TGTGCCAGCAGCTCAGGGTTTCAGCCCCAGCATTTT. It yields the protein CASSSGFQPQHF.

The chain joins TRBV30 to TRBJ2-5; D gene ambiguous. The end of the DNA aligns better with TRBJ2-7, so the J call may be wrong. CDR3 size: 11 residues. Germline CDR1 GTSNPN, CDR2 SVGIG (reference sequence). CDR3 coding DNA: TGTGCCTGGAGTCAAACCTACGAGCAGTACTTC. It codes for CAWSQTYEQYF.

On this clone itself: The identical CDR3 is also encoded by other nucleotide sequences in the sample. The chain is built from TRBV11-2 and TRBJ2-1; D is uncertain. Germline CDR1 is SGHAT and CDR2 is FQNNGV. The V gene lost 1 base and the J gene lost 10 bases, with 5 bases spanning the gap. This CDR3 region has 11 residues. CDR3 coding DNA: TGTGCCAGCAGCTTAGGGCAAGAGCAGTTCTTC. Its protein product is CASSLGQEQFF.

This clone was seen a single time. The J gene is TRBJ1-2, the V gene TRBV6-4; D is undetermined. Germline V gives CDR1 MRHNA, CDR2 SNTAGT. Trimming took 0 bases from V and 2 from J, leaving 7 bases between them. This CDR3 has 14 residues. Here the CDR3 reads CASSDSKSNYGYTF. For the CDR3, the DNA is TGTGCCAGCAGTGACTCCAAATCCAACTATGGCTACACCTTC.

Here the CDR3 DNA reads TGCAGCGTTGGGACGGGGGGGAACACTGAAGCTTTCTTT. This gives the protein CSVGTGGNTEAFF. The gene calls are TRBV29-1 and TRBJ1-1; possibly TRBD1 for D (5 bases). The length of the CDR3 is 13 residues. Trimming took off 4 bases at V and 1 base at J, with 10 bases between the two ends. Per germline, CDR1 SQVTM and CDR2 ANQGSEA.

The chain employs TRBV9 and TRBJ2-7; 9 bases align to TRBD1. This CDR3 has 17 residues. The junction had 17 bases not matched to a gene; V was cut back by 4 bases and J by 6 bases. Germline assignment: CDR1 SGDLS and CDR2 YYNGEE. The CDR3 region has the DNA TGTGCCAGCAGCCTAGGGCCCGACCGGGACAGGGACCGCGAGCAGTACTTC. Translating gives CASSLGPDRDRDREQYF.

This rearrangement joins TRBV5-1 to TRBJ2-7; TRBD1 matches at 11 bases. Germline CDR1 reads SGHRS; CDR2 reads YFSETQ. Trimming cost V 4 bases and J 7 bases; bases outside gene matches: 7. The CDR3 is made up of 14 amino acids. The CDR3 DNA is TGCGCCAGCAGCCGGGACAGGGGGTCTCGAGAGCAGTACTTC. Its translation is CASSRDRGSREQYF.

The chain joins TRBV5-6 to TRBJ2-5; 10 nucleotides agree with TRBD2. Germline trimming cut 4 bases from V and 2 bases from J; bases unmatched to any gene: 11. This CDR3 has 17 amino acids. Germline-derived CDR1 and CDR2 are SGHDT and YYEEEE. The CDR3 sequence: CASSGLLAGVGQETQYF. The CDR3 coding sequence is TGTGCCAGCAGCGGGTTGCTAGCGGGAGTGGGGCAAGAGACCCAGTACTTC.

The CDR3, as DNA: TGTGCCAGCAGCCCTCCGGGACTAGCTACGCCAAATGAGCAGTTCTTC. Translation gives CASSPPGLATPNEQFF. This chain uses TRBV7-9 with TRBJ2-1; 9 bases line up with TRBD2. V lost 5 bases to trimming and J lost 7 bases; unmatched junction nucleotides: 12. CDR3 size: 16 residues. Per the germline V gene, CDR1 is SEHNR and CDR2 is FQNEAQ (reference sequence).

The rearrangement joins TRBV9 to TRBJ2-3; D may be TRBD1 (5 bases). The CDR3 contains 14 residues. The germline V gene encodes CDR1 SGDLS and CDR2 YYNGEE. Trimming shortened V by 0 bases and J by 5 bases, and 10 bases separated the two germline ends. In DNA, the CDR3 is TGTGCCAGCAGCGTAGAAGGGGCTGGAGATACGCAGTATTTT. It codes for CASSVEGAGDTQYF.

This chain uses TRBV5-5 with TRBJ2-7; possible D gene TRBD1, 6 bases. The CDR3 totals 14 residues. Germline V lookup: CDR1 SGHKS, CDR2 YYEKEE (reference sequence). The V gene lost 2 bases and the J gene lost 4 bases, with 13 bases spanning the gap. In DNA form, the CDR3 reads TGTGCCAGCAGCTTTCGGGACACAAGTTACGAGCAGTACTTC. The encoded protein is CASSFRDTSYEQYF. The complete variable domain, with remaining parts taken from reference TRBV5-5 and TRBJ2-7, reads DAGVTQSPTHLIKTRGQQVTLRCSPISGHKSVSWYQQVLGQGPQFIFQYYEKEERGRGNFPDRFSARQFPNYSSELNVNALLLGDSALYLCASSFRDTSYEQYFGPGTRLTVT.

The chain carries TRBV30 and TRBJ2-7, with 11 nucleotides matching TRBD2. The CDR3 extends over 13 amino acids. V lost 4 bases to trimming and J lost 2 bases; unmatched junction nucleotides: 1. In germline, CDR1 is GTSNPN, CDR2 SVGIG (reference sequence). The CDR3 spells CAWTSGRPYEQYF. CDR3 DNA: TGTGCCTGGACTAGCGGGAGGCCCTACGAGCAGTACTTC.